Presented here are 27 T cell receptor beta chains from one specimen sequenced in a study of metastatic and nonmetastatic thyroid tumors. No treatment had been given to any patient before thyroid surgery. TCRdb ran MiXCR on the PCR reads. The profile shows over 35,000 clones, roughly a sixth of them singletons. The sample taken for sequencing was tumor tissue. These receptors all stem from a female donor with papillary thyroid cancer or a benign thyroid nodule (not recorded which). Some clones in this sample may be carry-over from other donors' samples.

The sample holds many counts of this clone. CDR3 sequence: CATSRERRDGELFF. The DNA for the CDR3 is TGTGCCACCAGCAGGGAAAGGCGTGACGGGGAGCTGTTTTTT. The chain joins TRBV15 to TRBJ2-2; no definite D call. The CDR3 runs 14 residues. V shed 3 bases and J shed 7 bases, with 12 bases lying between them. Looked up from germline, CDR1 is LNHNV and CDR2 is YYDKDF (reference sequence).

This clone occurred many times. The chain is built from TRBV20-1 and TRBJ1-5; a weak D match, TRBD1 (5 bases). Germline V gene lookup returns CDR1 DFQATT and CDR2 SNEGSKA (reference sequence). The V end was cut by 3 bases, the J end by 4 bases, with 10 bases between. The CDR3 has 13 amino acids. The CDR3 region is CSASGGVNQPQHF. CDR3 in DNA: TGCAGTGCTAGTGGAGGGGTGAATCAGCCCCAGCATTTT.

This clone was observed many times. This chain uses TRBV2 with TRBJ2-2; D uncertain. The CDR3 consists of 14 residues. V dropped 6 bases and J dropped 9 bases, with 17 bases sitting between them. CDR1 and CDR2 from the germline V gene are SNHLY and FYNNEI. The CDR3 protein is CASRSGLDLRELFF. CDR3 coding DNA: TGTGCCAGCAGAAGTGGATTGGATCTCCGGGAGCTGTTTTTT. The full variable domain, its missing parts supplied by reference TRBV2 and TRBJ2-2, is EPEVTQTPSHQVTQMGQEVILRCVPISNHLYFYWYRQILGQKVEFLVSFYNNEISEKSEIFDDQFSVERPDGSNFTLKIRSTKLEDSAMYFCASRSGLDLRELFFGEGSRLTVL.

Ten or more counts support this clone. This sequence joins TRBV29-1 and TRBJ2-4; a weak D match, TRBD1 (7 bases). The length of the CDR3 is 15 residues. Trimming took off 4 bases at V and 1 base at J, with 14 bases between the two ends. Looked up from germline, CDR1 is SQVTM and CDR2 is ANQGSEA. The CDR3 region is CSVAPGGRAKNIQYF. CDR3 in DNA: TGCAGCGTTGCCCCAGGGGGGCGGGCCAAAAACATTCAGTACTTC.

As concerns this clone: The junction and the germline gene differ at one end; a read error may be behind it. The chain has TRBV20-1 and TRBJ2-7, with 12 positions matching TRBD2. This CDR3 contains 15 residues. Germline V lookup: CDR1 DFQATT, CDR2 SNEGSKA (reference sequence). As DNA, the CDR3 is TGCAGTGTCAGCTTACCTAGCGGGAGGGCCCGTGAGCACTACTTC. Protein: CSVSLPSGRAREHYF.

This clone was detected ten times or more. The CDR3 spells CAIRDRGPYGYTF. The CDR3 coding sequence is TGTGCCATCCGGGACAGGGGGCCTTATGGCTACACCTTC. The V call is TRBV12-3 or TRBV12-4, the J call TRBJ1-2, with 12 bases fitting TRBD1. The CDR3 is made up of 13 amino acids. V trimming: 10 bases; J trimming: 5 bases; junction bases outside the gene matches: 5.

At least ten counts were recorded for this clone. This sequence joins TRBV7-2 and TRBJ2-1; 9 positions agree with TRBD2. The CDR3 has 17 amino acids. V shed 5 bases and J 3 bases; nucleotides not matched to a gene: 11. Germline CDR1 is SGHTA and CDR2 is FQGNSA. This chain's CDR3 is CASSPPRGRAGYNEQFF. The CDR3, as DNA: TGTGCCAGCAGCCCCCCCCGCGGGAGGGCAGGCTACAATGAGCAGTTCTTC.

The chain uses TRBV28 and TRBJ1-2, with 7 nucleotides matching TRBD1. The CDR3 is made up of 12 amino acids. The trim removed 4 bases at V and 5 bases at J, leaving 1 base unmatched. The germline CDR1 and CDR2 sequences are MDHEN and SYDVKM. CDR3 amino acids: CASSWGQYGYTF. CDR3 bases: TGTGCCAGCAGTTGGGGACAGTATGGCTACACCTTC.

This clone was detected only a few times. Being one base from a much bigger clone, this may be a read error. V and J are TRBV6-1 and TRBJ2-3, with 7 bases aligning to TRBD2. Germline lookup yields CDR1 MNHNS and CDR2 SASEGT. This CDR3 has 16 amino acids. The CDR3 reads CASSDPGRTRTDTRYF. The CDR3, as DNA: TGTGCCAGCAGTGACCCAGGGAGGACTAGAACAGATACGCGGTATTTT.

This clone was found many times. Here the CDR3 reads CASSPGDGNTIYF. CDR3 DNA: TGTGCCAGCAGCCCAGGGGACGGAAACACCATATATTTT. V and J are TRBV7-2 and TRBJ1-3; D is possibly TRBD1 (6 bases). The CDR3 is made up of 13 amino acids. The germline CDR1 and CDR2 sequences are SGHTA and FQGNSA. The ends were cut back, 5 bases at V and 4 bases at J, with 9 bases in the middle.

This clone was seen many times. The sample contains more than one DNA sequence encoding this CDR3. The chain links TRBV5-1 to TRBJ1-1; D is unresolved. The CDR3 is made up of 13 amino acids. The germline V gene encodes CDR1 SGHRS and CDR2 YFSETQ. V was clipped by 4 bases and J by 3 bases, with 10 bases between them. The CDR3 DNA follows: TGCGCCAGCAGCACACAAGGAGACACTGAAGCTTTCTTT. Amino acids: CASSTQGDTEAFF. The full variable domain, in which reference TRBV5-1 and TRBJ1-1 provide the parts outside the CDR3, is KAGVTQTPRYLIKTRGQQVTLSCSPISGHRSVSWYQQTPGQGLQFLFEYFSETQRNKGNFPGRFSGRQFSNSRSEMNVSTLELGDSALYLCASSTQGDTEAFFGQGTRLTVV.

This clone was seen many times. V is TRBV19 and J is TRBJ2-5; 9 bases line up with TRBD2. Germline assignment: CDR1 LNHDA and CDR2 SQIVND (reference sequence). With V trimmed by 1 base and J by 5 bases, 8 bases remained unmatched. This CDR3 is 16 amino acids long. The CDR3 bases are TGTGCCAGTAGTATAGTTGCGGGAGGGGGGGTGGAGACCCAGTACTTC. Protein product: CASSIVAGGGVETQYF.

With regard to this clone: A read error may account for a junction end that differs from germline. This rearrangement joins TRBV11-2 to TRBJ2-7, with TRBD2 matching over 11 bases. The germline CDR1 and CDR2 sequences are SGHAT and FQNNGV. The CDR3 has 16 residues. The CDR3 DNA reads TGTGCCAGCAGAAGGACTAGCGGGTGGAGCTCCTACGAGCGGTACTTC. Encoded protein: CASRRTSGWSSYERYF.

This clone was counted only a few times. A much more abundant neighbour one base away suggests this may be a read error. J is TRBJ1-1 and V is TRBV6-1; D gene uncertain. The V gene lost 6 bases and the J gene lost 6 bases, with 14 bases spanning the gap. From germline, CDR1 is MNHNS and CDR2 SASEGT. This CDR3 region has 13 residues. The CDR3 DNA reads TGTGCCAGCAGGCGGTACAGCATCTCTGAAGCTTTCTTT. It is translated as CASRRYSISEAFF.

Ten or more counts support this clone. This chain uses TRBV6-2 or TRBV6-3 with TRBJ2-3, with D tentatively TRBD2 (6 bases). The CDR3 totals 15 residues. The germline V gene encodes CDR1 MNHEY and CDR2 SVGEGT. Trimming left V 2 bases short and J 3 bases short, with 12 bases between. Written as DNA, the CDR3 is TGTGCCAGCAGTTACGCGGGACTTGGTACAGATACGCAGTATTTT. Translation: CASSYAGLGTDTQYF.

Remarks on this clone: At the DNA level, this CDR3 is encoded by other sequences in the same sample as well. The chain is built from TRBV20-1 and TRBJ2-7; D is possibly TRBD2 (7 bases). The CDR3 runs 16 residues. Looked up from germline, CDR1 is DFQATT and CDR2 is SNEGSKA (reference sequence). V shed 3 bases and J shed 7 bases, with 25 bases lying between them. For the CDR3, the DNA is TGCAGTGCTAGGGGCGGATCAAGGGGGGGGCTACGGGAGCAGTACTTC. Translating gives CSARGGSRGGLREQYF.

This clone has ten or more counts. The J gene is TRBJ2-7, the V gene TRBV25-1; unclear D gene. V lost 3 bases to trimming and J lost 5 bases, with 20 bases between them. CDR1 MGHDK and CDR2 SYGVNS come from the germline V gene. The CDR3 loop spans 16 amino acids. The CDR3 coding sequence is TGTGCCAGCAGTGATTGGACGACCGAAGGCAGGAACGAGCAGTACTTC. Amino acids: CASSDWTTEGRNEQYF.

This clone has a count of ten or more. The chain uses TRBV6-1 and TRBJ2-3; 9 positions agree with TRBD2. CDR1 and CDR2 from the germline V gene are MNHNS and SASEGT. V lost 4 bases and J lost 0; bases outside the gene matches: 2. The CDR3 runs 15 residues. The CDR3: CASSGTSASTDTQYF. CDR3 DNA sequence: TGTGCCAGCAGTGGGACTAGCGCCAGCACAGATACGCAGTATTTT.

This clone appeared a few times. A much more abundant neighbour one base away suggests this may be a read error. The chain carries TRBV7-9 and TRBJ2-1; D gene ambiguous. The V and J ends lost 7 bases and 3 bases respectively, with 7 bases between them. In germline, CDR1 is SEHNR, CDR2 FQNEAQ (reference sequence). The CDR3 has 12 residues. The CDR3 is CASILGYNEQFF. In nucleotides, the CDR3 is TGTGCCAGCATCTTGGGCTACAATGAGCAGTTCTTC.

This clone was found many times. The V call is TRBV11-1, the J call TRBJ2-7; 8 bases agree with TRBD2. V shed 5 bases and J 1 base; nucleotides not matched to a gene: 13. The CDR3 consists of 17 residues. Looked up from germline, CDR1 is SGHAT and CDR2 is FQDESV (reference sequence). The CDR3 DNA reads TGTGCCAGCAGCCCGAGCGGGGGAGACAGTCCTTCCTACGAGCAGTACTTC. It translates to CASSPSGGDSPSYEQYF.

This clone was picked up many times. In nucleotides, the CDR3 is TGCGCCAGCAGCCAAGAGTATGGGTTGAGCTCCTACGAGCAGTACTTC. Encoded protein: CASSQEYGLSSYEQYF. The V gene is TRBV4-3, the J gene TRBJ2-7, with D uncertain. Germline V CDR1 and CDR2: LGHNA, YSLEER. This CDR3 is 16 amino acids long. The V and J ends lost 0 bases and 0 bases respectively, with 12 bases between them.

This clone was detected many times. The gene calls are TRBV7-6 and TRBJ2-7, with TRBD1 matching 9 bases. CDR3 length: 14 amino acids. V was pared by 4 bases and J by 2 bases, with 3 bases of the junction left unmatched. Per the germline V gene, CDR1 is SGHVS and CDR2 is FNYEAQ. The CDR3 bases are TGTGCCAGCAGCTCGGGACAGGGAGCCTACGAGCAGTACTTC. It encodes CASSSGQGAYEQYF.

V and J are TRBV28 and TRBJ1-3; D is perhaps TRBD1 (5 bases). V was pared by 8 bases and J by 4 bases, with 18 bases between. Germline V lookup: CDR1 MDHEN, CDR2 SYDVKM. The CDR3 runs to 15 residues. The CDR3 DNA reads as TGTGCCAGCTCTACCGCCAGGGAGCGCGGAAACACCATATATTTT. Translating gives CASSTARERGNTIYF.

In its sample, this clone was seen many times. The CDR3 DNA reads TGCGCCAGCAGCCAAGATTTGACCTACGAGCAGTACTTC. Protein: CASSQDLTYEQYF. The rearrangement links TRBV4-3 to TRBJ2-7, with unresolved D. Germline CDR1 and CDR2: LGHNA and YSLEER. This CDR3 is 13 amino acids long. Deletions cut 0 bases from V and 2 bases from J, with 5 bases between.

The table lists this clone with many counts. The chain employs TRBV11-2 and TRBJ1-2; D may be TRBD1 (5 bases). Trimming shortened V by 4 bases and J by 0 bases, and 12 bases separated the two germline ends. There are 15 residues in the CDR3. In germline, CDR1 is SGHAT, CDR2 FQNNGV. The chain's CDR3 is CASSSTPTANYGYTF. CDR3 sequence (DNA): TGTGCCAGCAGCTCTACCCCGACAGCTAACTATGGCTACACCTTC.

Only a few counts were recorded for this clone. This may stem from a read error, because a much larger clone lies one nucleotide away. The chain has TRBV20-1 and TRBJ2-3, with 10 bases fitting TRBD2. The CDR3 contains 15 residues. Per the germline V gene, CDR1 is DFQATT and CDR2 is SNEGSKA (reference sequence). After removal of 0 bases from V and 7 bases from J, the junction contained 7 bases not matched to a gene. The CDR3 loop is CSARDLAGVRYTQYF. Written as DNA, the CDR3 is TGCAGTGCTAGAGACCTAGCGGGAGTTCGGTATACGCAGTATTTT.

This chain uses TRBV27 with TRBJ2-3; no clear D. The V gene lost 6 bases and the J gene lost 5 bases, with 24 bases spanning the gap. Germline V gene sequence: CDR1 MNHEY, CDR2 SMNVEV (reference sequence). The CDR3 totals 17 residues. As DNA, the CDR3 is TGTGCCAGCAGCCTTCAGACATGGAAGTTATCAGGAGATACGCAGTATTTT. This translates into CASSLQTWKLSGDTQYF.